Presented here are 32 T cell receptor beta chains from one specimen sequenced in a study of blood T cell repertoires in COVID-19. TCRdb's copy holds only in-frame clones and misses some; the assay was immunoSEQ multiplex PCR. The repertoire includes about 330,000 clones, 92% of them detected once, and about 18% sits in the top ten. Sequenced: PBMCs or T cells enriched from blood (not recorded which). The receptors were sampled from a woman aged 25 to 39 who had recovered from COVID-19.

The genes are TRBV5-6 and TRBJ2-3; perhaps TRBD2 as D (5 bases). Germline values: CDR1 SGHDT, CDR2 YYEEEE. Trimming pared 1 base from V and 3 bases from J, leaving 9 bases between. The CDR3 consists of 14 residues. This CDR3 is CASSLRGGTDTQYF. The DNA for the CDR3 is TGTGCCAGCAGCTTGCGGGGTGGTACAGATACGCAGTATTTT.

The CDR3 DNA is TGCGCCAGCAGCCAGGGGACTAGCGGCTACGAGCAGTACTTC. This sequence encodes CASSQGTSGYEQYF. The chain links TRBV4-3 to TRBJ2-7; 11 bases are shared with TRBD2. Germline loops: CDR1 LGHNA, CDR2 YSLEER. The CDR3 runs to 14 residues. V was clipped by 3 bases and J by 3 bases; unmatched bases: 1.

This chain links TRBV28 with TRBJ1-1; 8 nucleotides agree with TRBD1. Germline CDR1 reads MDHEN; CDR2 reads SYDVKM. This CDR3 has 14 residues. The V and J ends lost 3 bases and 10 bases, in that order; junction bases with no gene match: 10. The CDR3 protein is CASSLVFRGRGAFF. DNA for the CDR3: TGTGCCAGCAGTTTGGTTTTCAGGGGGCGCGGAGCTTTCTTT. Based on the CDR3 plus reference TRBV28 and TRBJ1-1, the full variable domain is DVKVTQSSRYLVKRTGEKVFLECVQDMDHENMFWYRQDPGLGLRLIYFSYDVKMKEKGDIPEGYSVSREKKERFSLILESASTNQTSMYLCASSLVFRGRGAFFGQGTRLTVV.

The genes are TRBV16 and TRBJ2-1; D is possibly TRBD2 (7 bases). The CDR3 covers 15 residues. The germline V gene encodes CDR1 KGHSY and CDR2 FQNENV. Deletions cut 3 bases from V and 4 bases from J, with 13 bases between. In DNA, the CDR3 is TGTGCCAGCAGCCAGGCGGGGGCCGCTTACAATGAGCAGTTCTTC. Translated: CASSQAGAAYNEQFF.

The sample holds one count of this clone. This chain links TRBV19 with TRBJ1-5, with a weak D call TRBD1 (5 bases). Trimming cost V 6 bases and J 0 bases, with 12 bases left between them. There are 15 residues in the CDR3. CDR1 is LNHDA and CDR2 is SQIVND in the germline V gene (reference sequence). The CDR3 region has the DNA TGTGCCAGTAGCGCCGCGGGGGGTAGCAATCAGCCCCAGCATTTT. This codes for CASSAAGGSNQPQHF. Combining the CDR3 with reference TRBV19 and TRBJ1-5 gives the whole variable domain DGGITQSPKYLFRKEGQNVTLSCEQNLNHDAMYWYRQDPGQGLRLIYYSQIVNDFQKGDIAEGYSVSREKKESFPLTVTSAQKNPTAFYLCASSAAGGSNQPQHFGDGTRLSIL.

The V call is TRBV30, the J call TRBJ1-1; D remains unclear. V dropped 3 bases and J dropped 2 bases, with 10 bases sitting between them. CDR1 is GTSNPN and CDR2 is SVGIG in the germline V gene (reference sequence). The CDR3 is 13 amino acids. CDR3 loop: CAWRGQFNTEAFF. The CDR3 DNA follows: TGTGCCTGGAGGGGCCAGTTTAACACTGAAGCTTTCTTT.

The genes are TRBV7-6 and TRBJ2-7; TRBD1 might be the D (6 bases). Germline V gene sequence: CDR1 SGHVS, CDR2 FNYEAQ. The CDR3 covers 13 residues. Trimming removed 1 base at V and 6 bases at J, with 10 bases between. The CDR3: CASSLEGVSEQYF. CDR3 nucleotides: TGTGCCAGCAGCTTAGAGGGGGTGAGCGAGCAGTACTTC.

This clone was observed once. The genes are TRBV2 and TRBJ1-5; D perhaps matches TRBD1 (6 bases). V was shortened by 4 bases and J by 2 bases, with 12 bases between the two germline ends. The germline V gene encodes CDR1 SNHLY and CDR2 FYNNEI. This CDR3 is built from 15 residues. The DNA for the CDR3 is TGTGCCAGCAGTGTGCTGGGGGCAGGCAATCAGCCCCAGCATTTT. It codes for CASSVLGAGNQPQHF.

This chain uses TRBV7-2 with TRBJ1-1; 7 bases map to TRBD1. Germline V gives CDR1 SGHTA, CDR2 FQGNSA. The CDR3 runs 14 residues. The junction had 9 bases not matched to a gene; V was cut back by 6 bases and J by 5 bases. Here the CDR3 DNA reads TGTGCCAGCAGTCTTACAGGGGTTGGGACTGAAGCTTTCTTT. Translating gives CASSLTGVGTEAFF. Filled out from reference TRBV7-2 and TRBJ1-1, the complete variable domain reads GAGVSQSPSNKVTEKGKDVELRCDPISGHTALYWYRQSLGQGLEFLIYFQGNSAPDKSGLPSDRFSAERTGGSVSTLTIQRTQQEDSAVYLCASSLTGVGTEAFFGQGTRLTVV.

V gene TRBV28 combines with J gene TRBJ2-4; no reliable D call. The ends were cut back, 7 bases at V and 0 bases at J, with 16 bases in the middle. Germline CDR1 and CDR2: MDHEN and SYDVKM. The CDR3 covers 16 residues. The CDR3 protein is CASTSRNLLAKNIQYF. In DNA, the CDR3 is TGTGCCAGCACCTCCCGCAATCTACTAGCCAAAAACATTCAGTACTTC.

The chain couples TRBV11-3 to TRBJ2-1; 12 bases fit TRBD1. V lost 7 bases, J lost 12 bases, and 13 bases stayed unmatched. This CDR3 spans 15 amino acids. Per the germline V gene, CDR1 is SGHNT and CDR2 is YENEEA. The CDR3 protein is CASNLPGQGAGVQFF. The CDR3 DNA reads as TGTGCCAGCAACCTCCCGGGACAGGGGGCGGGTGTGCAGTTCTTC.

The chain recombines TRBV11-1 with TRBJ2-1; 11 bases align to TRBD2. The CDR3 totals 15 residues. From germline, CDR1 is SGHAT and CDR2 FQDESV (reference sequence). V lost 4 bases and J lost 4; bases outside the gene matches: 3. The CDR3 loop is CASSSGLAEYNEQFF. The CDR3 nucleotides read TGTGCCAGCAGCTCGGGACTAGCGGAGTACAATGAGCAGTTCTTC.

The chain couples TRBV28 to TRBJ1-6, with a tentative D call TRBD1 (6 bases). Deletions cut 6 bases from V and 11 bases from J, with 17 bases between. The V gene's germline CDR1 is MDHEN and CDR2 SYDVKM. This CDR3 comprises 14 residues. CDR3 in amino acids: CASRDTTGSPPLHF. The CDR3 coding sequence is TGTGCCAGCAGAGACACCACAGGGAGTCCACCCCTCCACTTT.

CDR3 in DNA: TGTGCCAGCAGTCCCGGTAATAGCAATCAGCCCCAGCATTTT. It is translated as CASSPGNSNQPQHF. The chain uses TRBV6-2 or TRBV6-3 and TRBJ1-5; D gene ambiguous. V lost 5 bases and J 0 bases, leaving 8 bases between the germline ends. The CDR3 is 14 amino acids. Germline V lookup: CDR1 MNHEY, CDR2 SVGEGT.

CDR3: CASLGQDSNQPQHF. CDR3 sequence (DNA): TGTGCCAGCTTGGGACAGGATAGCAATCAGCCCCAGCATTTT. The chain combines TRBV18 with TRBJ1-5; 8 nucleotides line up with TRBD1. V was clipped by 7 bases and J by 0 bases; unmatched bases: 2. The CDR3 has 14 amino acids. Germline-derived CDR1 and CDR2 are KGHSH and LQKENI.

The chain couples TRBV7-9 to TRBJ2-2; D ambiguous. The ends were cut back, 0 bases at V and 1 base at J, with 6 bases in the middle. The CDR3 contains 15 residues. CDR1 is SEHNR, CDR2 FQNEAQ, per germline (reference sequence). For the CDR3, the DNA is TGTGCCAGCAGCTTAGCGGGCCAGAACACCGGGGAGCTGTTTTTT. This codes for CASSLAGQNTGELFF.

The chain has TRBV9 and TRBJ2-1; TRBD2 matches 11 bases. Germline lookup yields CDR1 SGDLS and CDR2 YYNGEE. CDR3 length: 16 residues. V shed 2 bases and J 1 base; nucleotides not matched to a gene: 2. The CDR3 is CASSVGLAVSYNEQFF. CDR3 coding DNA: TGTGCCAGCAGCGTGGGACTAGCGGTGTCCTACAATGAGCAGTTCTTC.

The gene calls are TRBV19 and TRBJ1-1; D unclear. The CDR3 has 14 residues. Trimming shortened V by 3 bases and J by 4 bases, and 12 bases separated the two germline ends. From germline, CDR1 is LNHDA and CDR2 SQIVND (reference sequence). In DNA, the CDR3 is TGTGCCAGTAGTATTATGGGTTCGGGCACTGAAGCTTTCTTT. It is translated as CASSIMGSGTEAFF.

This clone showed up just once. This chain connects TRBV25-1 to TRBJ2-7; 7 nucleotides agree with TRBD1. The CDR3 spans 12 residues. V lost 7 bases and J lost 2; bases outside the gene matches: 2. Looked up from germline, CDR1 is MGHDK and CDR2 is SYGVNS. The CDR3, as DNA: TGTGCCAGCACCACAGGGGCCTACGAGCAGTACTTC. It translates to CASTTGAYEQYF.

The chain uses TRBV4-1 and TRBJ2-7; 10 nucleotides agree with TRBD2. The CDR3 runs to 17 residues. Germline-derived CDR1 and CDR2 are MGHRA and YSYEKL. The ends lost 0 bases at V and 1 base at J; junction bases unmatched: 6. CDR3 coding DNA: TGCGCCAGCAGCCAAGATCCCAGCGGGAGGGGGTCCTACGAGCAGTACTTC. Amino acids: CASSQDPSGRGSYEQYF.

The CDR3 loop reads CASSQDRDYGYTF. The CDR3 DNA follows: TGCGCCAGCAGCCAGGACAGGGACTATGGCTACACCTTC. This chain connects TRBV4-1 to TRBJ1-2; TRBD1 matches 8 bases. The germline CDR1 and CDR2 sequences are MGHRA and YSYEKL. The CDR3 totals 13 residues. J was trimmed by 3 bases and V by 3 bases; bases with no gene match: 0.

The V call is TRBV28, the J call TRBJ2-7; D is undetermined. V lost 6 bases, J lost 3 bases, and 9 bases lay in between. The CDR3 is 12 amino acids. Germline CDR1 reads MDHEN; CDR2 reads SYDVKM. Here the CDR3 DNA reads TGTGCCAGCAGGGAGTCGGGCTACGAGCAGTACTTC. Amino acid sequence: CASRESGYEQYF.

This clone was seen only once. The chain employs TRBV7-2 and TRBJ1-2, with TRBD1 matching over 8 bases. V was pared by 5 bases and J by 5 bases, with 10 bases of the junction left unmatched. This CDR3 comprises 15 residues. Germline CDR1 is SGHTA and CDR2 is FQGNSA. The CDR3 here is CASSQDREHFYGYTF. In DNA form, the CDR3 reads TGTGCCAGCAGCCAGGACAGGGAGCATTTTTATGGCTACACCTTC. The full variable domain, rest sourced from reference TRBV7-2 and TRBJ1-2, is GAGVSQSPSNKVTEKGKDVELRCDPISGHTALYWYRQSLGQGLEFLIYFQGNSAPDKSGLPSDRFSAERTGGSVSTLTIQRTQQEDSAVYLCASSQDREHFYGYTFGSGTRLTVV.

The chain is built from TRBV2 and TRBJ2-7; TRBD1 aligns across 7 bases. Germline lookup yields CDR1 SNHLY and CDR2 FYNNEI. The junction had 15 bases not matched to a gene; V was cut back by 5 bases and J by 5 bases. The CDR3 has 16 amino acids. CDR3 sequence reads: CASSYHRDRGLDEQYF. CDR3 DNA: TGTGCCAGCAGTTACCACCGGGACAGAGGTCTCGACGAGCAGTACTTC.

Only a few counts were recorded for this clone. The chain combines TRBV6-6 with TRBJ2-2; TRBD2 agrees at 8 bases. The V and J ends lost 5 bases and 4 bases, in that order; junction bases with no gene match: 9. Germline V lookup: CDR1 MNHNY, CDR2 SVGAGI (reference sequence). This CDR3 is 16 amino acids long. For the CDR3, the DNA is TGTGCCAGCAGTAAACTATTAGCGGGGAGCACCGGGGAGCTGTTTTTT. It encodes CASSKLLAGSTGELFF.

The V and J genes are TRBV5-4 and TRBJ2-5, with TRBD2 matching over 10 bases. The V segment lost 4 bases and the J segment 4 bases; nucleotides outside the gene matches: 4. The CDR3 is 14 residues long. Germline V CDR1 and CDR2: SGHNT, YYREEE (reference sequence). The CDR3 protein is CASSPIAGGETQYF. CDR3 nucleotide sequence: TGTGCCAGCAGCCCGATAGCGGGGGGAGAGACCCAGTACTTC.

CDR3 sequence: CASRRPPGQVSEQYF. CDR3 sequence (DNA): TGCGCCAGCAGGCGTCCTCCGGGACAGGTTTCCGAGCAGTACTTC. V gene TRBV5-1 combines with J gene TRBJ2-7; 8 nucleotides match TRBD1. The CDR3 runs 15 residues. The ends lost 5 bases at V and 6 bases at J; junction bases unmatched: 13. Germline V lookup: CDR1 SGHRS, CDR2 YFSETQ.

The chain recombines TRBV29-1 with TRBJ1-2; no clear D gene. Germline CDR1 SQVTM, CDR2 ANQGSEA. The CDR3 spans 12 residues. In nucleotides, the CDR3 is TGCAGTGCCTTTTGGCAAAACTATGGCTACACCTTC. Its translation is CSAFWQNYGYTF.

This chain links TRBV24-1 with TRBJ2-5, with 7 bases that match TRBD2. After removal of 0 bases from V and 1 base from J, the junction contained 1 base not matched to a gene. Looked up from germline, CDR1 is KGHDR and CDR2 is SFDVKD. This CDR3 has 15 amino acids. DNA of the CDR3: TGTGCCACCAGTGATTTGCCTAGCGGCCAAGAGACCCAGTACTTC. Its translation is CATSDLPSGQETQYF.

The rearrangement links TRBV29-1 to TRBJ2-3, with D perhaps matching TRBD2 (7 bases). CDR1 and CDR2 (germline): SQVTM, ANQGSEA. Trimming left V 6 bases short and J 4 bases short, with 14 bases between. The CDR3 covers 13 residues. CDR3 sequence reads: CSVPRGGADTQYF. CDR3 DNA sequence: TGCAGCGTCCCAAGGGGGGGAGCAGATACGCAGTATTTT.

Written as DNA, the CDR3 is TGTGCCAGCAGCCCATTTGAGCGGAACACTGAAGCTTTCTTT. As protein: CASSPFERNTEAFF. The V call is TRBV28, the J call TRBJ1-1; no clear D. The germline gives CDR1 MDHEN, CDR2 SYDVKM. The CDR3 totals 14 residues. V dropped 6 bases and J dropped 1 base, with 12 bases sitting between them. Complete variable domain (other parts from reference TRBV28 and TRBJ1-1): DVKVTQSSRYLVKRTGEKVFLECVQDMDHENMFWYRQDPGLGLRLIYFSYDVKMKEKGDIPEGYSVSREKKERFSLILESASTNQTSMYLCASSPFERNTEAFFGQGTRLTVV.

The rearrangement joins TRBV4-1 to TRBJ2-7, with 11 nucleotides matching TRBD2. The CDR3 is 17 residues long. Germline V lookup: CDR1 MGHRA, CDR2 YSYEKL. Trimming removed 4 bases from V and 0 bases from J; junction bases left unmatched: 8. The CDR3, as DNA: TGCGCCAGCAGCCTTTCCCAACTAGCGGGGGTCTCCTACGAGCAGTACTTC. It translates to CASSLSQLAGVSYEQYF.